These 3 T cell receptor beta chains share one sample of origin, sequenced in a study of T-cell reconstitution after alpha-beta-depleted transplantation in children. Preparation of the TCRbeta library involved a method that used unique molecular identifiers. One entry per CDR3 protein results from TCRdb running MiXCR on the PCR reads. The sample has 900,000 or so distinct CDR3 sequences; 16% are singletons. The sample in question was PBMCs, mostly from graft donor cells, obtained 360 days after TCRalphabeta/CD19-depleted stem cell transplant. The origin of the receptors is a male patient aged 10-17 years who had a stem cell transplant for acute lymphoblastic leukemia, so the T cells may come from the graft donor.

The V and J genes are TRBV6-2 or TRBV6-3 and TRBJ2-7; 7 bases align to TRBD1. The V segment lost 8 bases and the J segment 5 bases; nucleotides outside the gene matches: 3. The germline V gene encodes CDR1 MNHEY and CDR2 SVGEGT. The CDR3 totals 11 residues. The CDR3 region has the DNA TGTGCCAGCGGGACAGTCAACGAGCAGTACTTC. This sequence encodes CASGTVNEQYF.

This clonotype was observed a few times. J is TRBJ2-2 and V is TRBV5-1; 10 bases fit TRBD1. From germline, CDR1 is SGHRS and CDR2 YFSETQ. CDR3 length: 18 residues. The V segment lost 0 bases and the J segment 6 bases; nucleotides outside the gene matches: 11. The CDR3 here is CASSLEPLTGGSSGELFF. Written as DNA, the CDR3 is TGCGCCAGCAGCTTGGAACCCCTGACAGGGGGCTCCTCCGGGGAGCTGTTTTTT.

The J gene is TRBJ2-7, the V gene TRBV29-1; maybe TRBD1 (6 bases). CDR1 is SQVTM, CDR2 ANQGSEA, per germline. This CDR3 region has 17 residues. The V end lost 0 bases, the J end lost 2 bases, and 20 bases lay between the germline ends. The chain's CDR3 is CSVEDPSTGPRTYEQYF. The CDR3 nucleotides read TGCAGCGTTGAAGATCCCTCGACAGGTCCGCGAACCTACGAGCAGTACTTC.